Following are 24 T cell receptor beta chains from one sample sequenced in a study of beta chain features in type 1 diabetes. Broader study findings: Type 1 diabetes patients had moderately but significantly shorter TCRB CDR3s in all four CD4+ subsets.

What these receptors recognize is not known. What was sequenced were expressed TCRB transcripts, since all of the isolated RNA had been reverse transcribed. Profiling relied on immunoSEQ multiplex PCR, and the TCRdb table lists in-frame clones only, not all of them. The repertoire holds about 180,000 clones, with 7.8% as singletons. The sequenced sample consisted of central memory CD4+ T cells from blood. The receptors originated from a woman in her 40s with type 1 diabetes.

There are a few counts of this clone. The chain employs TRBV18 and TRBJ1-5; D possibly corresponds to TRBD1 (5 bases). The CDR3 extends over 15 amino acids. Trimming shortened V by 6 bases and J by 4 bases, and 16 bases separated the two germline ends. Germline loops: CDR1 KGHSH, CDR2 LQKENI. CDR3 protein: CASSTGSGGNQPQHF. The CDR3 DNA reads as TGTGCCAGCTCGACGGGGTCTGGGGGGAATCAGCCCCAGCATTTT. Using reference TRBV18 and TRBJ1-5 for the parts outside the CDR3, the full variable domain is NAGVMQNPRHLVRRRGQEARLRCSPMKGHSHVYWYRQLPEEGLKFMVYLQKENIIDESGMPKERFSAEFPKEGPSILRIQQVVRGDSAAYFCASSTGSGGNQPQHFGDGTRLSIL.

In this sample, this clone turned up many times. The V gene is TRBV18, the J gene TRBJ2-3; 8 bases are a match to TRBD1. The length of the CDR3 is 14 residues. Germline assignment: CDR1 KGHSH and CDR2 LQKENI. Trimming cost V 2 bases and J 4 bases; bases outside gene matches: 2. In DNA, the CDR3 is TGTGCCAGCTCACCAGGACAGGGAGCAGATACGCAGTATTTT. This encodes CASSPGQGADTQYF.

CDR3: CASSPPGLVEAFF. The DNA for the CDR3 is TGTGCCAGCAGTCCCCCAGGGCTCGTTGAAGCTTTCTTT. V usage is TRBV6-5 and J usage is TRBJ1-1; tentatively, D is TRBD1 (5 bases). Germline V lookup: CDR1 MNHEY, CDR2 SVGAGI. V lost 5 bases, J lost 7 bases, and 14 bases lay in between. CDR3 size: 13 residues.

This chain uses TRBV15 with TRBJ1-6; D call uncertain. In germline, CDR1 is LNHNV, CDR2 YYDKDF (reference sequence). Trimming removed 1 base from V and 2 bases from J, with 12 bases in between. The CDR3 extends over 17 amino acids. CDR3 sequence reads: CATSRGGGSTYNSPLHF. The DNA for the CDR3 is TGTGCCACCAGCAGAGGCGGAGGCAGTACCTATAATTCACCCCTCCACTTT.

The chain carries TRBV4-2 and TRBJ2-2, with 7 positions matching TRBD2. The CDR3 contains 14 residues. CDR1 and CDR2 (germline): LGHNA, YNFKEQ. The J segment lost 8 bases and the V segment lost 1 base, leaving 4 bases of the junction unmatched. CDR3 sequence reads: CASSQGAGVGELFF. DNA for the CDR3: TGTGCCAGCAGCCAAGGGGCGGGAGTAGGGGAGCTGTTTTTT.

This clone came up a few times. This chain links TRBV10-3 with TRBJ1-6; D is possibly TRBD1 (5 bases). V gave up 4 bases and J gave up 7 bases, with 11 bases separating them. From germline, CDR1 is ENHRY and CDR2 SYGVKD. The CDR3 runs 14 residues. CDR3 DNA: TGTGCCATCAGTGGGGGCGGCAGAAATTCACCCCTCCACTTT. Translated, it gives CAISGGGRNSPLHF.

This chain connects TRBV18 to TRBJ2-5, with a tentative D call TRBD2 (5 bases). The germline V and J ends were trimmed by 6 bases and 10 bases, with 15 bases remaining between them. The germline gives CDR1 KGHSH, CDR2 LQKENI. The CDR3 has 12 amino acids. CDR3: CASSGLREVQYF. CDR3 sequence (DNA): TGTGCCAGCTCCGGACTTCGGGAAGTCCAGTACTTC.

This clone appeared many times. This chain connects TRBV30 to TRBJ2-2; 7 bases map to TRBD1. This CDR3 spans 12 amino acids. CDR1 and CDR2 from the germline V gene are GTSNPN and SVGIG (reference sequence). Trimming removed 8 bases from V and 0 bases from J; junction bases left unmatched: 0. The CDR3 spells CAGTANTGELFF. CDR3 bases: TGTGCCGGGACAGCGAACACCGGGGAGCTGTTTTTT.

This clone was seen only a few times. This chain links TRBV7-9 with TRBJ2-2; the match to TRBD2 covers 7 bases. V shed 5 bases and J 3 bases; nucleotides not matched to a gene: 6. Germline V gene sequence: CDR1 SEHNR, CDR2 FQNEAQ (reference sequence). The CDR3 covers 15 residues. The CDR3 protein is CASSRGTIDTGELFF. The CDR3 nucleotides are TGTGCCAGCAGCCGGGGGACTATTGACACCGGGGAGCTGTTTTTT.

This clone has only a few counts. Written as DNA, the CDR3 is TGTGCCAGCAGTTCGCAGGTTCGTTCACCCCTCCACTTT. This sequence encodes CASSSQVRSPLHF. The J gene is TRBJ1-6, the V gene TRBV27; D gene ambiguous. The germline V gene has CDR1 MNHEY and CDR2 SMNVEV (reference sequence). V lost 4 bases to trimming and J lost 9 bases, with 10 bases between them. The CDR3 length is 13 residues.

This clone was recorded a few times. This rearrangement joins TRBV7-9 to TRBJ2-3; 8 bases are a match to TRBD2. The germline CDR1 and CDR2 sequences are SEHNR and FQNEAQ (reference sequence). Losses at the gene ends were 5 bases for V and 0 bases for J; bases not matched to a gene: 4. This CDR3 is 15 amino acids long. CDR3 in DNA: TGTGCCAGCAGCATCACTAGCGGAAGCACAGATACGCAGTATTTT. It translates to CASSITSGSTDTQYF.

The chain has TRBV28 and TRBJ2-1; weak D call: TRBD2 (6 bases). The CDR3 totals 13 residues. V was pared by 8 bases and J by 4 bases, with 12 bases between. Germline assignment: CDR1 MDHEN and CDR2 SYDVKM. The CDR3 nucleotides read TGTGCCAGCGAAGGCGGGAAGTACAATGAGCAGTTCTTC. Its protein product is CASEGGKYNEQFF.

This clone was seen a handful of times. The gene calls are TRBV29-1 and TRBJ2-3; 10 bases fit TRBD2. Germline values: CDR1 SQVTM, CDR2 ANQGSEA. This CDR3 contains 16 residues. Trimming at V came to 6 bases and at J to 2 bases, leaving 11 bases not matched to a gene. CDR3 DNA sequence: TGCAGCGTGGGCGGGCTGGGACTAGCGTTCACAGATACGCAGTATTTT. Protein product: CSVGGLGLAFTDTQYF.

This sequence joins TRBV7-2 and TRBJ2-7; 9 nucleotides line up with TRBD1. Germline-derived CDR1 and CDR2 are SGHTA and FQGNSA. The CDR3 is 15 residues long. The trim removed 5 bases at V and 5 bases at J, leaving 10 bases unmatched. CDR3: CASSGDRATLNEQYF. DNA of the CDR3: TGTGCCAGCAGCGGGGACAGGGCCACTTTAAACGAGCAGTACTTC.

This clone was detected only a few times. This specimen includes other DNA sequences encoding the same CDR3. The chain links TRBV19 to TRBJ2-2; no clear D gene. This CDR3 has 14 amino acids. CDR1 LNHDA and CDR2 SQIVND come from the germline V gene (reference sequence). Trimming took 3 bases from V and 5 from J, leaving 10 bases between them. This CDR3 is CASSIEELTGELFF. CDR3 sequence (DNA): TGTGCCAGTAGTATCGAGGAACTTACCGGGGAGCTGTTTTTT.

In its sample, this clone was seen a few times. The chain uses TRBV5-6 and TRBJ2-7, with 10 bases lining up with TRBD1. Germline CDR1 is SGHDT and CDR2 is YYEEEE. This CDR3 has 15 residues. Trimming removed 3 bases from V and 3 bases from J; junction bases left unmatched: 6. The chain's CDR3 is CASSSMDRGNYEQYF. The DNA for the CDR3 is TGTGCCAGCAGCTCGATGGACAGGGGGAACTACGAGCAGTACTTC.

The V call is TRBV28, the J call TRBJ1-2; D is possibly TRBD1 (5 bases). Trimming left V 8 bases short and J 4 bases short, with 11 bases between. Germline V CDR1 and CDR2: MDHEN, SYDVKM. CDR3 size: 12 residues. CDR3 region: CASHAGPYGYTF. CDR3 in DNA: TGTGCCAGCCACGCAGGGCCCTATGGCTACACCTTC.

This clone was found a few times. The V and J genes are TRBV7-2 and TRBJ1-1, with a weak D call TRBD1 (6 bases). The germline V and J ends were trimmed by 3 bases and 1 base, with 15 bases remaining between them. CDR3 length: 16 amino acids. The V gene's germline CDR1 is SGHTA and CDR2 FQGNSA. The CDR3 nucleotides are TGTGCCAGCAGCTTTCTCGGAGGACAGAGGAACACTGAAGCTTTCTTT. This translates into CASSFLGGQRNTEAFF.

The sample holds a few counts of this clone. The chain uses TRBV18 and TRBJ1-2; 8 bases line up with TRBD1. The length of the CDR3 is 15 residues. Germline trimming cut 5 bases from V and 3 bases from J; bases unmatched to any gene: 8. Germline lookup yields CDR1 KGHSH and CDR2 LQKENI. CDR3 protein: CASSSSGGGYYGYTF. CDR3 DNA sequence: TGTGCCAGCTCATCGTCAGGGGGCGGGTACTATGGCTACACCTTC.

The table lists this clone with a few counts. V gene TRBV7-2 combines with J gene TRBJ1-1, with 11 bases fitting TRBD1. In germline, CDR1 is SGHTA, CDR2 FQGNSA. CDR3 length: 15 residues. J lost 3 bases, V lost 4 bases, and 4 bases had no gene match. CDR3 sequence (DNA): TGTGCCAGCAGCTCGGACAGGGGGCTTTACACTGAAGCTTTCTTT. Translating it yields CASSSDRGLYTEAFF. Full variable domain (outside the CDR3, taken from reference TRBV7-2 and TRBJ1-1): GAGVSQSPSNKVTEKGKDVELRCDPISGHTALYWYRQSLGQGLEFLIYFQGNSAPDKSGLPSDRFSAERTGGSVSTLTIQRTQQEDSAVYLCASSSDRGLYTEAFFGQGTRLTVV.

Concerning this clone: A junction boundary mismatches the germline segment, possibly from a read error. The chain couples TRBV7-7 to TRBJ2-1; 7 bases line up with TRBD2. CDR3 length: 13 amino acids. The germline V gene has CDR1 SSHAT and CDR2 FNYEAQ (reference sequence). CDR3 DNA: TGTGCTAGCAGCCGGGACTACGGTAATGAGCAGTTCTTC. Translation gives CASSRDYGNEQFF.

Written as DNA, the CDR3 is TGTGCCAGCAGCCAAGACCAGACTAGCGGGAGGTGGTCGGGGTACAATGAGCAGTTCTTC. It codes for CASSQDQTSGRWSGYNEQFF. The chain uses TRBV4-2 and TRBJ2-1, with TRBD2 matching 13 bases. The ends lost 0 bases at V and 4 bases at J; junction bases unmatched: 12. This CDR3 region has 20 residues. CDR1 LGHNA and CDR2 YNFKEQ come from the germline V gene.

The CDR3 sequence is CASRPGEETQYF. For the CDR3, the DNA is TGTGCCAGCCGCCCGGGAGAAGAGACCCAGTACTTC. The chain has TRBV28 and TRBJ2-5; a possible D gene is TRBD2 (6 bases). V lost 8 bases and J 3 bases, leaving 10 bases between the germline ends. The germline gives CDR1 MDHEN, CDR2 SYDVKM. The length of the CDR3 is 12 residues. The entire variable domain, with the rest obtained from reference TRBV28 and TRBJ2-5, is as follows: DVKVTQSSRYLVKRTGEKVFLECVQDMDHENMFWYRQDPGLGLRLIYFSYDVKMKEKGDIPEGYSVSREKKERFSLILESASTNQTSMYLCASRPGEETQYFGPGTRLLVL.

This chain uses TRBV7-2 with TRBJ1-6, with D hard to call. Looked up from germline, CDR1 is SGHTA and CDR2 is FQGNSA. V was cut by 5 bases and J by 7 bases, with 12 bases left in between. The CDR3 covers 14 residues. CDR3 in amino acids: CASSLDGLNSPLHF. As DNA, the CDR3 is TGTGCCAGCAGCCTCGACGGACTAAATTCACCCCTCCACTTT.